Sequencing of this T cell receptor (beta chain) was carried out in a study of cytomegalovirus exposure and HLA in healthy donors. The wider study: Ancestry clustering placed around four fifths of around 400 genotyped donors in the Caucasian-associated cluster.

The primer mix had 60 Vbeta and 13 Jbeta primers. Here immunoSEQ multiplex PCR was the method, and the copy in TCRdb shows in-frame clones only, minus some. This sample yields around 150,000 clones, of which around four fifths are seen a single time; roughly 1.9% belongs to the top ten. Those who donated were healthy bone marrow donors. At collection, donors were nominally healthy, but unrecorded immune exposures were probable. Germline assignment: CDR1 LGHNA and CDR2 YNFKEQ. This CDR3 has 16 amino acids. The J segment lost 0 bases and the V segment lost 6 bases, leaving 2 bases of the junction unmatched.

The chain uses TRBV4-2 and TRBJ2-6; 10 bases match TRBD2. The sample consisted of PBMCs. The receptor comes from a female donor in good health and CMV-seronegative. The CDR3 protein is CASREREGSGANVLTF. The CDR3 DNA reads TGTGCCAGCAGAGAGCGGGAGGGCTCTGGGGCCAACGTCCTGACTTTC.